Here is one TCR beta chain with its context. Its matching antigen is unknown. Prior to thyroid surgery, none of the patients had received any treatment. Original data processing: Building a distant-metastasis classifier for papillary thyroid cancer drew on CDR3 differences across clinicopathological groups. MiXCR reprocessed the PCR reads for TCRdb. The V and J calls reflect TCRdb's pipeline rather than the authors' work. The repertoire consists of about 13,000 clones, with roughly 25% occurring once and the leading ten covering about 12%. The V gene's germline CDR1 is LGHNA and CDR2 YNFKEQ. Trimming pared 1 base from V and 4 bases from J, leaving 9 bases between. The CDR3 loop spans 14 amino acids. The entry originates in a study of metastatic and nonmetastatic thyroid tumors. Study context: Malignant and benign thyroid patients had repertoires compared in peripheral blood and tumor or nodule tissue. Study-wide points: In blood and tumor, TCR beta diversity was reportedly significantly higher in malignant thyroid tumors than in benign nodules.

The clonotype was recovered from a female donor with papillary thyroid cancer or a benign thyroid nodule (not recorded which). Some clones in this sample may be carry-over from other donors' samples. The sample consisted of adjacent normal tissue. This chain joins TRBV4-2 and TRBJ2-3; D gene ambiguous. The CDR3 nucleotides are TGTGCCAGCAGCCAAGTAGGAGAATCAGATACGCAGTATTTT. Translation: CASSQVGESDTQYF.